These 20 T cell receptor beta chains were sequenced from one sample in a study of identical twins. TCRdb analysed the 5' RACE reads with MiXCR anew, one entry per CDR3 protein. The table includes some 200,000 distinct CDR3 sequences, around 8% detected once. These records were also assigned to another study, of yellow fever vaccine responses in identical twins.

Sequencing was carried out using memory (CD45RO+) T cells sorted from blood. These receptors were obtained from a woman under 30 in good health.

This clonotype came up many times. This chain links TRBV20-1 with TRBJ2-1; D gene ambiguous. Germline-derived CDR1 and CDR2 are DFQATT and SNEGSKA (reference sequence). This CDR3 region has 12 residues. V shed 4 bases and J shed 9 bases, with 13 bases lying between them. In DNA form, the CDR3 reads TGCAGTGCTACCGAGCGAGTCGGTGAGCAGTTCTTC. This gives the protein CSATERVGEQFF.

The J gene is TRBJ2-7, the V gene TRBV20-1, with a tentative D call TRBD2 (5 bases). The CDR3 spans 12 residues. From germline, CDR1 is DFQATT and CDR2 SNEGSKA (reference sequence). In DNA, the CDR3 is TGCAGCGGAGGTAGGGATACCTACGAGCAGTACTTC. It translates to CSGGRDTYEQYF.

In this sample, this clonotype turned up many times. CDR3 coding DNA: TGTGCCAGCAGCTCCTCGGGGGGGAACACTGAAGCTTTCTTT. It translates to CASSSSGGNTEAFF. V is TRBV7-2 and J is TRBJ1-1, with D maybe TRBD1 (5 bases). The V gene lost 4 bases and the J gene lost 1 base, with 10 bases spanning the gap. This CDR3 contains 14 residues. Germline V gene sequence: CDR1 SGHTA, CDR2 FQGNSA.

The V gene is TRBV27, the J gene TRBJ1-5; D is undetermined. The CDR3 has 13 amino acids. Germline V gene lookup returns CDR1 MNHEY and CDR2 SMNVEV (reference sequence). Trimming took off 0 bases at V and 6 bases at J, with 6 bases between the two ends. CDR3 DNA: TGTGCCAGCAGTTTATCGTTCGGTCAGCCCCAGCATTTT. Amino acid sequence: CASSLSFGQPQHF.

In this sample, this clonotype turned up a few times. CDR3 protein: CASSLAQFREETQYF. The CDR3 DNA is TGCGCCAGCAGCTTGGCACAGTTCAGAGAAGAGACCCAGTACTTC. The chain uses TRBV5-1 and TRBJ2-5, with D unclear. CDR1 SGHRS and CDR2 YFSETQ come from the germline V gene. The CDR3 runs to 15 residues. With 0 bases removed from V and 3 bases from J, the gap between germline ends came to 12 bases.

The CDR3 sequence: CASRLILVQETQYF. As DNA, the CDR3 is TGCGCCAGCAGACTAATATTAGTTCAAGAGACCCAGTACTTC. The gene calls are TRBV4-3 and TRBJ2-5, with no clear D. V was clipped by 6 bases and J by 2 bases, with 13 bases between them. Germline CDR1 LGHNA, CDR2 YSLEER. The CDR3 sequence is 14 residues long.

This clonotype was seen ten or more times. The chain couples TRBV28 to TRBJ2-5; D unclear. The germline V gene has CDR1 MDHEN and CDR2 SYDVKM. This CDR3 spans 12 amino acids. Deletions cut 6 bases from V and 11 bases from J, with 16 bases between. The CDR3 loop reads CASRSPLSTQYF. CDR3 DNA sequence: TGTGCCAGCAGATCCCCCCTTAGTACTCAGTACTTC.

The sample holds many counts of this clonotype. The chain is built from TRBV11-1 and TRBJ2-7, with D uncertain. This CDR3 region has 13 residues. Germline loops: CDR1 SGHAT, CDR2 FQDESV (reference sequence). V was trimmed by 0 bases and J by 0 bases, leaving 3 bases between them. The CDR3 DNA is TGTGCCAGCAGCTTAGCCAGCTCCTACGAGCAGTACTTC. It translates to CASSLASSYEQYF.

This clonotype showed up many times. CDR3 region: CASSLFSFGTGANVLTF. CDR3 bases: TGCGCCAGCAGCCTCTTCAGCTTCGGGACAGGGGCCAACGTCCTGACTTTC. This chain uses TRBV5-1 with TRBJ2-6, with D perhaps TRBD1 (6 bases). The CDR3 is 17 amino acids. Germline CDR1 is SGHRS and CDR2 is YFSETQ. The V gene lost 4 bases and the J gene lost 4 bases, with 18 bases spanning the gap. Variable domain in full (rest from reference TRBV5-1 and TRBJ2-6): KAGVTQTPRYLIKTRGQQVTLSCSPISGHRSVSWYQQTPGQGLQFLFEYFSETQRNKGNFPGRFSGRQFSNSRSEMNVSTLELGDSALYLCASSLFSFGTGANVLTFGAGSRLTVL.

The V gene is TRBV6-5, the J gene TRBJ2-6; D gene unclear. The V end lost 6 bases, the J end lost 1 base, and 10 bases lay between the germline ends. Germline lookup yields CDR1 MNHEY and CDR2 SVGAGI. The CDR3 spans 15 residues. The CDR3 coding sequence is TGTGCCAGCAGCTTAGACGGTTCTGGGGCCAACGTCCTGACTTTC. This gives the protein CASSLDGSGANVLTF.

The CDR3 region has the DNA TGTGCCAGCAGTTATGGGAATTCACCCCTCCACTTT. Translated, it gives CASSYGNSPLHF. This rearrangement joins TRBV6-6 to TRBJ1-6; D is unresolved. V lost 3 bases, J lost 7 bases, and 4 bases lay in between. This CDR3 contains 12 residues. Germline V gene data show CDR1 as MNHNY and CDR2 as SVGAGI (reference sequence).

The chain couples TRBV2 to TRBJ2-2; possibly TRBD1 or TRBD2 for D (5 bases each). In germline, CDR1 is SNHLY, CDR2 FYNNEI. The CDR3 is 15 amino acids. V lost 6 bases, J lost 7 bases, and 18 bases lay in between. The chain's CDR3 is CASRAGTLNGGELFF. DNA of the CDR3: TGTGCCAGCAGAGCCGGGACGTTGAATGGCGGGGAGCTGTTTTTT.

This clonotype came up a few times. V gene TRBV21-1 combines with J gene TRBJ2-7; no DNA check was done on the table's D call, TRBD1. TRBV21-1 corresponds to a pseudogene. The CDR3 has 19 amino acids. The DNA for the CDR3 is TGTGCCAGCAGCAAAAAAGGGACAATCTGGCCCCAGTTGCTGGGCGAGCAGTACTTC. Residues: CASSKKGTIWPQLLGEQYF.

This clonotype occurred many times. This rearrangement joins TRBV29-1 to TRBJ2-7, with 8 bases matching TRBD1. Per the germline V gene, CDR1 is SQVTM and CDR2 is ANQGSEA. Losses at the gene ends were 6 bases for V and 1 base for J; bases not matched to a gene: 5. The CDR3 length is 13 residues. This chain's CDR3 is CSVRRQGSYEQYF. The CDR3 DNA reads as TGCAGCGTCCGGAGACAGGGGTCCTACGAGCAGTACTTC.

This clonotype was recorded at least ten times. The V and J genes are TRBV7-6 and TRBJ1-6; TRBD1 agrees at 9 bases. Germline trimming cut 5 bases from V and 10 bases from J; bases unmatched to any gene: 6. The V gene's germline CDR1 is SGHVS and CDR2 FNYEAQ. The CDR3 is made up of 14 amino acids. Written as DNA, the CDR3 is TGTGCCAGCAGCCTAAGACAGGGGGAATCACCCCTCCACTTT. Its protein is CASSLRQGESPLHF.

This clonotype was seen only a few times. For the CDR3, the DNA is TGCAGTGCTAGTTGGGCTAGCGGCACGATGGAGCAGTACTTC. It is translated as CSASWASGTMEQYF. The chain carries TRBV20-1 and TRBJ2-7; 7 nucleotides match TRBD2. V was clipped by 3 bases and J by 7 bases; unmatched bases: 12. This CDR3 spans 14 amino acids. Germline V gene data show CDR1 as DFQATT and CDR2 as SNEGSKA (reference sequence).

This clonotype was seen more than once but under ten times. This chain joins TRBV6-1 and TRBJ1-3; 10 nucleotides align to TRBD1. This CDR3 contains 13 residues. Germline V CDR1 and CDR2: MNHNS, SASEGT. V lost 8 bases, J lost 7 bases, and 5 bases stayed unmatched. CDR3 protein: CASWDRGRNTIYF. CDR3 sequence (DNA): TGTGCCAGCTGGGACAGGGGAAGGAACACCATATATTTT.

CDR3 sequence reads: CASSLEGGAYEQYF. CDR3 bases: TGTGCCAGCAGCTTAGAAGGGGGGGCCTACGAGCAGTACTTC. The rearrangement uses TRBV7-6 and TRBJ2-7; tentatively, D is TRBD2 (7 bases). Per the germline V gene, CDR1 is SGHVS and CDR2 is FNYEAQ. This CDR3 has 14 amino acids. Trimming removed 1 base from V and 2 bases from J, with 9 bases in between.

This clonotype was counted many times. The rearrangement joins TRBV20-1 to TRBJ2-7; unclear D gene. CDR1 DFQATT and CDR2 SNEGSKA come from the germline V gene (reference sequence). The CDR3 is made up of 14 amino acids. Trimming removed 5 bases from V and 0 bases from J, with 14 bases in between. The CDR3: CSARLLGRSYEQYF. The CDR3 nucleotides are TGCAGTGCTCGGTTATTAGGCCGCTCCTACGAGCAGTACTTC.

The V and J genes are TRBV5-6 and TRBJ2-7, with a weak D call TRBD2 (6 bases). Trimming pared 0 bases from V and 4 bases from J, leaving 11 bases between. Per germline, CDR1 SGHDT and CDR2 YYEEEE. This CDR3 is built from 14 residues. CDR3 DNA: TGTGCCAGCAGCTTGGGGCCTGGGGGGTACGAGCAGTACTTC. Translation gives CASSLGPGGYEQYF.